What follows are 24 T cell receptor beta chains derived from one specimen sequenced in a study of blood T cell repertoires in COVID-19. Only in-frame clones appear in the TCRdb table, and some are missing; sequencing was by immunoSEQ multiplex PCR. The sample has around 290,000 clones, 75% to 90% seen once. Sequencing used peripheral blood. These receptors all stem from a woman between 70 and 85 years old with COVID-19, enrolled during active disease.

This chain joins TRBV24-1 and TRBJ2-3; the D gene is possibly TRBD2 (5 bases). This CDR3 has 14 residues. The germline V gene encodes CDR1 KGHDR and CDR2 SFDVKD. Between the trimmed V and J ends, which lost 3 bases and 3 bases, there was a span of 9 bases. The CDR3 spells CATSDTGFTDTQYF. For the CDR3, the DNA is TGTGCCACCAGTGATACGGGGTTTACAGATACGCAGTATTTT.

CDR3 sequence: CASSFDPGGFSEAFF. DNA of the CDR3: TGCGCCAGCAGCTTCGACCCAGGGGGCTTCTCTGAAGCTTTCTTT. The V call is TRBV5-1, the J call TRBJ1-1; 8 positions match TRBD1. The CDR3 has 15 amino acids. Germline-derived CDR1 and CDR2 are SGHRS and YFSETQ. Trimming cost V 2 bases and J 6 bases; bases outside gene matches: 9.

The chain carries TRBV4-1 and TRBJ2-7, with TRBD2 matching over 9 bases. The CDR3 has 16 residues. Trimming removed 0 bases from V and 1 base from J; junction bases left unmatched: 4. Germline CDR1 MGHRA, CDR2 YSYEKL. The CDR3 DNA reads TGCGCCAGCAGCCAAGAAAGGACTAGCGTATCCTACGAGCAGTACTTC. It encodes CASSQERTSVSYEQYF.

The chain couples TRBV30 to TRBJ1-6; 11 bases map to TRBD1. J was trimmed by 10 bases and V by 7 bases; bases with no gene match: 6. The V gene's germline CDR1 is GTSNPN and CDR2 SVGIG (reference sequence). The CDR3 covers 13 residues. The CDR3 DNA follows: TGTGCCTCCGGGACAGGGGGTTTGTCACCCCTCCACTTT. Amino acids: CASGTGGLSPLHF.

The CDR3: CASSVQGFYEQYF. The CDR3 region has the DNA TGTGCCAGCAGCGTTCAGGGCTTCTACGAGCAGTACTTC. This chain links TRBV12-3 or TRBV12-4 with TRBJ2-7; a possible D gene is TRBD1 (5 bases). This CDR3 comprises 13 residues. With 6 bases removed from V and 3 bases from J, the gap between germline ends came to 12 bases.

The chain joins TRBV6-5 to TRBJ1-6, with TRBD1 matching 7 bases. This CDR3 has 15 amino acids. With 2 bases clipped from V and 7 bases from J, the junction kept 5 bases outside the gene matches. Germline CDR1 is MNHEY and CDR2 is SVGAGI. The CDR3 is CASSYQTGVNSPLHF. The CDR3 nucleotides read TGTGCCAGCAGTTACCAAACAGGGGTGAATTCACCCCTCCACTTT.

The CDR3 spells CATSDRRGHTYEQYF. CDR3 nucleotide sequence: TGTGCCACCAGTGATCGGCGGGGTCACACCTACGAGCAGTACTTC. The J gene is TRBJ2-7, the V gene TRBV24-1; TRBD2 is a possible D gene (6 bases). V gave up 3 bases and J gave up 2 bases, with 13 bases separating them. Germline V gene lookup returns CDR1 KGHDR and CDR2 SFDVKD. This CDR3 is 15 amino acids long.

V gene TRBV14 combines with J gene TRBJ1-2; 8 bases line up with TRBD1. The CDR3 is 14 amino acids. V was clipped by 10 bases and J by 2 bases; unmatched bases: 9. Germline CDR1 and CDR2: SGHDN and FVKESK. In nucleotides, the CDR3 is TGTGCCATCCTTTCGACAGGGGCCAACTATGGCTACACCTTC. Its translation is CAILSTGANYGYTF.

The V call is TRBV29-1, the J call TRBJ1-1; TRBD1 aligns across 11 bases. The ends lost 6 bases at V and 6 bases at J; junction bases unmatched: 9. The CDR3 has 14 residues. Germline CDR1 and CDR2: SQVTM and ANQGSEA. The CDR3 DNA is TGCAGCGTCAAAACCGAGGGACAGGGGGCTGAAGCTTTCTTT. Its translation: CSVKTEGQGAEAFF.

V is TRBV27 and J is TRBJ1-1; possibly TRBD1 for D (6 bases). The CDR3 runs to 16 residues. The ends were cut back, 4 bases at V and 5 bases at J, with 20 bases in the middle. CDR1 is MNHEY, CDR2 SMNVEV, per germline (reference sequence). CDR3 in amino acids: CASSSPGGAGRTEAFF. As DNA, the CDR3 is TGTGCCAGCAGTTCCCCTGGGGGGGCGGGACGAACTGAAGCTTTCTTT.

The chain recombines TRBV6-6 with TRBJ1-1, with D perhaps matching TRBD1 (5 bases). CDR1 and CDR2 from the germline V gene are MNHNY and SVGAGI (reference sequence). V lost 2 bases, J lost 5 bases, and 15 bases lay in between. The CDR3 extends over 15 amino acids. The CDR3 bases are TGTGCCAGCAGTTACCCTGCGGGGGGTCGGACTGAAGCTTTCTTT. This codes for CASSYPAGGRTEAFF.

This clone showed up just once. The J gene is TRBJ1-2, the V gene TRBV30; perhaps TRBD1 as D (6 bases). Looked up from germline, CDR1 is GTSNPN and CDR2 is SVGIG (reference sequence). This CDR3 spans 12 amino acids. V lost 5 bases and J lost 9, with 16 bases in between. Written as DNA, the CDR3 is TGTGCCTGGGTTTGGGGGGGCAAGAGCTACACCTTC. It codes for CAWVWGGKSYTF.

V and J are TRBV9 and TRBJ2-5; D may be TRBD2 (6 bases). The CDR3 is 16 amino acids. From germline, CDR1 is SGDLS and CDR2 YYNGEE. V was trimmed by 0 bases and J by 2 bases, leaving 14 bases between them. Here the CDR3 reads CASSVEDYSGQETQYF. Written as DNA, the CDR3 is TGTGCCAGCAGCGTAGAGGACTATAGCGGTCAAGAGACCCAGTACTTC.

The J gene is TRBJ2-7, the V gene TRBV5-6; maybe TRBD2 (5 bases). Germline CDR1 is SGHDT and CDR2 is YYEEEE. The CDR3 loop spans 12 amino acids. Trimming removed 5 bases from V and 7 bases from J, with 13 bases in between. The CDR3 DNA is TGTGCCAGCAGTCTCGGGCGAGGGGAGCAGTACTTC. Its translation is CASSLGRGEQYF.

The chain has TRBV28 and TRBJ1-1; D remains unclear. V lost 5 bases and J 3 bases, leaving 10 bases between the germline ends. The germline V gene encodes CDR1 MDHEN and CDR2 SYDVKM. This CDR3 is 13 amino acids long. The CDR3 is CASSLPVDTEAFF. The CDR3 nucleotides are TGTGCCAGCAGTCTACCCGTGGACACTGAAGCTTTCTTT.

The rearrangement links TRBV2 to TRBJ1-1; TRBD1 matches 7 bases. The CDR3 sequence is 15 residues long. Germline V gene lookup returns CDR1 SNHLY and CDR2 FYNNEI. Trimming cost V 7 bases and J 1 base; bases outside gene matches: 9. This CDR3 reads CASTEQGSTNTEAFF. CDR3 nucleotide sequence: TGTGCCAGCACCGAACAGGGGTCCACGAACACTGAAGCTTTCTTT.

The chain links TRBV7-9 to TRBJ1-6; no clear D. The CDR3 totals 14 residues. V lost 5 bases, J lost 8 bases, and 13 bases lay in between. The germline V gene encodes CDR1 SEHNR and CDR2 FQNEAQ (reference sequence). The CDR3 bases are TGTGCCAGCAGCGTGAGTTATCCGGATTCACCCCTCCACTTT. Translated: CASSVSYPDSPLHF.

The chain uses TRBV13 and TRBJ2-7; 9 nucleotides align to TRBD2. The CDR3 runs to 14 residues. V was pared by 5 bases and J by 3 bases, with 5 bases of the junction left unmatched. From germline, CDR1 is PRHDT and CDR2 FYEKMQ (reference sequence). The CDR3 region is CASSRGGARYEQYF. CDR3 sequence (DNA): TGTGCCAGCAGCCGCGGGGGGGCCCGCTACGAGCAGTACTTC.

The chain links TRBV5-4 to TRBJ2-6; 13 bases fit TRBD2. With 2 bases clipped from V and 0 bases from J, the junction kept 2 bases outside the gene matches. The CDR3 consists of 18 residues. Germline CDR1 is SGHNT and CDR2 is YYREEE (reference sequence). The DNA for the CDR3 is TGTGCCAGCAGCTTACTAGCGGGGGGGCCCTCTGGGGCCAACGTCCTGACTTTC. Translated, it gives CASSLLAGGPSGANVLTF.

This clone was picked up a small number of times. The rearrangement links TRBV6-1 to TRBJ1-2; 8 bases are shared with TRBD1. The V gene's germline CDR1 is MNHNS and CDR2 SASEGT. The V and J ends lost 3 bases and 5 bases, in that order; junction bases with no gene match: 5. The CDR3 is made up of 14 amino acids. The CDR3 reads CASSDDRGGYGYTF. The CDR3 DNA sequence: TGTGCCAGCAGTGATGACAGGGGTGGATATGGCTACACCTTC.

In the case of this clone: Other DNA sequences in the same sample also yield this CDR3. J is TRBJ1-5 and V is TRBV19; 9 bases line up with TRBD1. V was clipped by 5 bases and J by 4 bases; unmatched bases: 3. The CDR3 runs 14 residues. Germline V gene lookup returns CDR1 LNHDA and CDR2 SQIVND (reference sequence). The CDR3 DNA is TGTGCCAGTAGTCCCGGACAGGGGAATCAGCCCCAGCATTTT. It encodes CASSPGQGNQPQHF.

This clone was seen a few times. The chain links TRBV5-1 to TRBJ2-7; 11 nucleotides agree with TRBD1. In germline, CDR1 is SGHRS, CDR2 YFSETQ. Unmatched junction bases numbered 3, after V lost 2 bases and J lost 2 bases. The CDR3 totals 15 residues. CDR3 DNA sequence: TGCGCCAGCAGCTTTGGGACAGGGGGTCCCTACGAGCAGTACTTC. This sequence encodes CASSFGTGGPYEQYF.

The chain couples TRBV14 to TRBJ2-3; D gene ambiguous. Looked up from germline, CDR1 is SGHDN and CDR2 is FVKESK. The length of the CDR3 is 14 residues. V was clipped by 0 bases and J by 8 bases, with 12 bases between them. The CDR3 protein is CASSQEARIATQYF. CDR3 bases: TGTGCCAGCAGCCAAGAGGCAAGAATCGCTACGCAGTATTTT.

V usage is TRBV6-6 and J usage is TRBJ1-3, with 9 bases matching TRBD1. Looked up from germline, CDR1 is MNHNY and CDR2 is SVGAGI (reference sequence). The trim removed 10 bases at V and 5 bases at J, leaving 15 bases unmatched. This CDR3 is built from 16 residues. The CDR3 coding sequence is TGTGCCACCACCGGGACAGGGACGTTTCGAAGAAACACCATATATTTT. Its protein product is CATTGTGTFRRNTIYF.